This T cell receptor beta chain stems from a study of blood T cells in healthy people across ages (dated by TCRdb to 2014 to 2015). At the level of the whole study: Template switching captured roughly one uniquely barcoded TCR beta cDNA molecule per two T cells in model experiments. Age-related changes in TCR beta repertoire diversity were measured in the study by deep sequencing normalized with unique cDNA molecular identifiers. The donors were split into four age groups: young (average about 15 years), middle-aged (nearly 40), aged (about 62) and long-lived (about 82). Donors of different ages were randomly distributed across sequencing lanes to avoid experimental bias. For two donors (one aged 18 to 30 and one aged 80 or older), the study analyzed two additional independent replicas of 1 million unique cDNA reads from the same blood draw. Study-level results and caveats: Total diversity estimates from one million sequenced T cells were considered lower bounds and underestimates. Bulk unsorted PBMC profiling prevented conclusive comparison of naive and antigen-experienced compartments. Observed TCR beta diversity correlated strongly with the percentage of naive T cells measured by flow cytometry. The long-lived group showed more naive CD4+ T cells, fewer expanded clones and increased TCR diversity than the aged group, suggesting age selection. The CMV infection status of donors was not known, potentially confounding age-related changes in expanded clonotypes. Observed TCR beta diversity per million T cells fell roughly linearly with age, and a significant reduction was already apparent by age around 44.

Concerning this clonotype itself: This receptor's antigen is unknown. No much larger clonotype is one base removed from it; base qualities were not supplied.

The donors were some 39 Caucasian individuals from Russia, aged roughly 6 to 90 years, who were systemically healthy. Each donor gave 8 to 10 milliliters of peripheral blood, drawn into EDTA-treated Vacutainer tubes. PBMCs were isolated by Ficoll-Paque density-gradient centrifugation, with at least 6 million obtained per sample. Total RNA was extracted from PBMCs with Trizol reagent, with at least 5 micrograms obtained per sample. Naive CD45RAhigh/CD27high T cell percentages were measured by flow cytometry on a PBMC aliquot from every donor. The cysteine opens and the phenylalanine closes a CDR3 of 14 amino acids. The retained sequence is limited to the CDR3, 42 bases, with the frame set at the first base. The junction carries 7 bases between V and J, which are trimmed by 0 bases and 7 bases respectively. CDR1 ENHRY and CDR2 SYGVKD are derived from the germline V gene. Receptors were amplified or captured by 5' RACE. TCRdb records Illumina HiSeq 2500 as the sequencer. The second PCR ran for about 6 to 12 cycles and used a J-beta primer mix along with a sample-barcoded 5' primer. A template-switch 5' adaptor carrying 12 random nucleotides introduced a unique molecular identifier onto each TCR beta cDNA molecule. Each sample yielded at least 2.5 million CDR3-containing paired-end reads. All of the RNA was converted into first-strand cDNA using the Mint cDNA synthesis kit, with a TRBC-specific oligonucleotide serving as the primer. Following uracil-DNA glycosylase treatment, all cDNA underwent a first 18-cycle PCR with the universal primers M1SS and BC2_uni_R. The study's processing was this. Each sample was normalized by randomly selecting 1 million high-quality reads, each carrying a distinct molecular identifier. Instead of being binned into consensus sequences, reads that shared molecular identifiers were thrown out. MiTCR, run with a Q25 quality threshold and the strictest error-elimination algorithm, handled CDR3 identification, clonotype clustering and error correction. Lower-bound total TCR beta diversity was estimated with a nonparametric unseen species model using Euler transformation. The public reads were quality trimmed at Q25 with fastp and then assembled into clones with MiXCR by TCRdb, keeping productive beta chains. Every CDR3 protein is listed once, alongside the most common genes and DNA of its rows. TCRdb assigned the V and J calls; the authors' analysis was not used. The sample yields about 1.8 million distinct CDR3 sequences; about 50% were counted once. The ten most abundant clones make up 2.1% of the sample.

The sequence came from a woman in her forties in good health. Recombination linked TRBV10-3 to TRBJ1-6, with the identity of the D gene unclear. The sample comprised blood. The bases are TGTGCCATCAGTGAGTCTCAGGAAAATTCACCCCTCCACTTT. This sequence encodes CAISESQENSPLHF.